This T cell receptor (beta chain) derives from a study of cytomegalovirus exposure and HLA in healthy donors. Study-level results: Later analysis suggested links between common viral pathogens and several top significant clusters.

V shed 3 bases and J shed 1 base, with 9 bases lying between them. Germline CDR1 LGHNA, CDR2 YSLEER. The CDR3 is 14 residues long. Primers: 60 Vbeta forward and 13 Jbeta reverse. Authors' analysis steps: Later, 75 million to 100 million unique TCR beta chains were counted in an analysis, and 10 million to 12 million of them were shared. Libraries were prepared by immunoSEQ multiplex PCR; TCRdb keeps only in-frame clonotypes and omits some of them. V and J calls plus clone size are reproduced from that table; the DNA served to infer D and trimming. The sample records 99,000 or so clones, about an eighth being singletons. This clone was seen a few times. Its antigen is still unknown.

The sequenced material came from PBMCs. The chain is built from TRBV4-3 and TRBJ1-1; D uncertain. The receptor's source is a man aged 35-49 years in good health and CMV-seropositive. CDR3 nucleotides: TGCGCCAGCAGCCATCTATCATGGAACACTGAAGCTTTCTTT. It is translated as CASSHLSWNTEAFF.